The 22 T cell receptor beta chains presented below share a single source sample, sequenced in a study of cytomegalovirus exposure and HLA in healthy donors. Vbeta (60) and Jbeta (13) primers were used in the PCR. Sequenced by immunoSEQ multiplex PCR; TCRdb stores in-frame clones only, minus some. The sample yields 150,000 to 180,000 clones, 80% seen once. Sequenced sample: PBMCs. All receptors derive from a man in his thirties or forties in good health and CMV-seropositive.

This sequence joins TRBV7-9 and TRBJ2-5; no firm D call. Germline loops: CDR1 SEHNR, CDR2 FQNEAQ (reference sequence). The CDR3 has 11 residues. V was trimmed by 5 bases and J by 5 bases, leaving 6 bases between them. CDR3 amino acids: CASSPAETQYF. The CDR3 nucleotides are TGTGCCAGCAGCCCCGCGGAGACCCAGTACTTC.

The chain combines TRBV14 with TRBJ2-2, with D unclear. Germline assignment: CDR1 SGHDN and CDR2 FVKESK. Trimming stripped 2 bases from V and 4 bases from J, with 8 bases between. The CDR3 runs to 14 residues. DNA for the CDR3: TGTGCCAGCAGCCAAACCCGGAGCACCGGGGAGCTGTTTTTT. This encodes CASSQTRSTGELFF.

V usage is TRBV7-2 and J usage is TRBJ2-7, with 10 bases matching TRBD2. This CDR3 has 15 residues. Germline loops: CDR1 SGHTA, CDR2 FQGNSA. After removal of 3 bases from V and 2 bases from J, the junction contained 4 bases not matched to a gene. The CDR3 protein is CASSFLAGETYEQYF. The CDR3 nucleotides are TGTGCCAGCAGCTTTCTAGCGGGAGAAACCTACGAGCAGTACTTC.

The chain uses TRBV13 and TRBJ2-5; no definite D call. CDR1 is PRHDT and CDR2 is FYEKMQ in the germline V gene (reference sequence). This CDR3 is 12 amino acids long. Trimming took 4 bases from V and 5 from J, leaving 8 bases between them. The CDR3 here is CASSSRRETQYF. For the CDR3, the DNA is TGTGCCAGCAGCTCGCGCCGGGAGACCCAGTACTTC.

The chain joins TRBV19 to TRBJ1-2; 7 bases are a match to TRBD1. V trimming: 5 bases; J trimming: 5 bases; junction bases outside the gene matches: 5. This CDR3 has 13 amino acids. CDR1 and CDR2 (germline): LNHDA, SQIVND (reference sequence). The CDR3 here is CASSSGTAYGYTF. CDR3 DNA: TGTGCCAGTAGTTCCGGGACAGCGTATGGCTACACCTTC.

The V and J genes are TRBV28 and TRBJ1-5; a weak D match, TRBD1 (6 bases). From germline, CDR1 is MDHEN and CDR2 SYDVKM. The V and J ends lost 4 bases and 4 bases respectively, with 11 bases between them. The CDR3 contains 14 residues. CDR3 DNA sequence: TGTGCCAGCAGTTCCGCCGACAGGAATCAGCCCCAGCATTTT. It yields the protein CASSSADRNQPQHF.

The rearrangement links TRBV15 to TRBJ1-5; D is ambiguous. CDR1 is LNHNV and CDR2 is YYDKDF in the germline V gene (reference sequence). This CDR3 is 15 amino acids long. The V gene lost 0 bases and the J gene lost 0 bases, with 6 bases spanning the gap. The CDR3 DNA sequence: TGTGCCACCAGCAGAGATTTGGCTAGCAATCAGCCCCAGCATTTT. Its protein product is CATSRDLASNQPQHF.

Remarks on this clone: As the CDR3 is not closed by the conserved phenylalanine or tryptophan, this likely results from a read error. V and J are TRBV5-4 and TRBJ1-2; TRBD1 matches at 7 bases. V dropped 0 bases and J dropped 3; count of bases not matched to a gene: 2. The CDR3 length is 14 residues. Germline V gene sequence: CDR1 SGHNT, CDR2 YYREEE (reference sequence). The CDR3 reads CASSLEGAYYGYTL. The CDR3 region has the DNA TGTGCCAGCAGCTTGGAGGGGGCTTACTATGGCTACACCCTC.

With regard to this clone: Distinct nucleotide sequences in the sample also encode this CDR3. The gene calls are TRBV7-9 and TRBJ2-2; 13 bases align to TRBD2. V trimming: 1 base; J trimming: 4 bases; junction bases outside the gene matches: 0. This CDR3 is 16 amino acids long. The germline V gene encodes CDR1 SEHNR and CDR2 FQNEAQ (reference sequence). The CDR3 spells CASSLGLAGGTGELFF. The CDR3 DNA is TGTGCCAGCAGCTTAGGACTAGCGGGGGGCACCGGGGAGCTGTTTTTT.

V usage is TRBV2 and J usage is TRBJ1-6; D might be TRBD1 (5 bases). The ends were cut back, 3 bases at V and 10 bases at J, with 13 bases in the middle. Germline V gene data show CDR1 as SNHLY and CDR2 as FYNNEI. There are 14 residues in the CDR3. As DNA, the CDR3 is TGTGCCAGCAGTGACGAGCAGGGTTTGTCACCCCTCCACTTT. Amino acid sequence: CASSDEQGLSPLHF.

This chain connects TRBV30 to TRBJ2-5; maybe TRBD2 (12 bases). The CDR3 loop spans 16 amino acids. Trimming shortened V by 3 bases and J by 14 bases, and 31 bases separated the two germline ends. The V gene's germline CDR1 is GTSNPN and CDR2 SVGIG (reference sequence). The CDR3 DNA is TGTGCCTGGAGAGGACAGGGGGCTCCCCCGGGACTAGCGGGCTACTTC. Translating it yields CAWRGQGAPPGLAGYF.

The CDR3 nucleotides read TGCAGCGTTGAGGCGACTGGCAACTACAATGAGCAGTTCTTC. Amino acids: CSVEATGNYNEQFF. The rearrangement links TRBV29-1 to TRBJ2-1; D gene ambiguous. Germline CDR1 is SQVTM and CDR2 is ANQGSEA. The CDR3 consists of 14 residues. Trimming cost V 3 bases and J 3 bases, with 12 bases left between them.

This chain uses TRBV4-2 with TRBJ2-7; tentative D call: TRBD1 (6 bases). This CDR3 comprises 15 residues. CDR1 is LGHNA, CDR2 YNFKEQ, per germline. Trimming took off 1 base at V and 2 bases at J, with 12 bases between the two ends. The CDR3 region is CASSQGRTVTYEQYF. The CDR3 DNA is TGTGCCAGCAGCCAAGGGCGGACAGTAACCTACGAGCAGTACTTC.

The chain links TRBV5-1 to TRBJ2-2, with D uncertain. The V gene's germline CDR1 is SGHRS and CDR2 YFSETQ. Trimming shortened V by 0 bases and J by 7 bases, and 10 bases separated the two germline ends. The CDR3 totals 14 residues. CDR3 amino acids: CASSLVGPGGELFF. Written as DNA, the CDR3 is TGCGCCAGCAGCTTGGTCGGTCCAGGCGGGGAGCTGTTTTTT.

This chain uses TRBV9 with TRBJ2-1; TRBD1 might be the D (6 bases). Trimming removed 3 bases from V and 0 bases from J, with 10 bases in between. Germline V gives CDR1 SGDLS, CDR2 YYNGEE. This CDR3 is built from 15 residues. This CDR3 reads CASSEDSRSYNEQFF. The CDR3 region has the DNA TGTGCCAGCAGCGAGGACAGCCGCTCCTACAATGAGCAGTTCTTC.

This clone has a single count. The chain recombines TRBV28 with TRBJ2-5; D possibly corresponds to TRBD1 (8 bases). Per the germline V gene, CDR1 is MDHEN and CDR2 is SYDVKM. Trimming removed 7 bases from V and 1 base from J, with 22 bases in between. This CDR3 is built from 17 residues. The CDR3 sequence: CASTIMGGDRFQETQYF. DNA for the CDR3: TGTGCCAGCACCATTATGGGGGGGGACAGGTTCCAAGAGACCCAGTACTTC.

The table lists this clone with a few counts. The chain couples TRBV18 to TRBJ2-7; weak D call: TRBD2 (7 bases). The germline V gene has CDR1 KGHSH and CDR2 LQKENI. The CDR3 is 16 amino acids. The V end was cut by 0 bases, the J end by 6 bases, with 18 bases between. The CDR3 region is CASSPPYGGPRSEQYF. CDR3 nucleotide sequence: TGTGCCAGCTCACCACCGTACGGGGGGCCGCGGAGCGAGCAGTACTTC. Complete variable domain (other parts from reference TRBV18 and TRBJ2-7): NAGVMQNPRHLVRRRGQEARLRCSPMKGHSHVYWYRQLPEEGLKFMVYLQKENIIDESGMPKERFSAEFPKEGPSILRIQQVVRGDSAAYFCASSPPYGGPRSEQYFGPGTRLTVT.

The chain combines TRBV28 with TRBJ1-5; a weak D match, TRBD1 (5 bases). The germline CDR1 and CDR2 sequences are MDHEN and SYDVKM. CDR3 size: 14 residues. With 6 bases removed from V and 5 bases from J, the gap between germline ends came to 14 bases. The CDR3, as DNA: TGTGCCAGCAGCCAACAGGTCGGATATCAGCCCCAGCATTTT. This sequence encodes CASSQQVGYQPQHF.

This clone showed up just once. This specimen includes other DNA sequences encoding the same CDR3. V usage is TRBV27 and J usage is TRBJ2-7; the match to TRBD1 covers 7 bases. This CDR3 contains 14 residues. Germline V gene sequence: CDR1 MNHEY, CDR2 SMNVEV (reference sequence). J gave up 0 bases and V 6 bases, and 5 bases lay outside the gene matches. The CDR3 DNA follows: TGTGCCAGCAGCCGGACAGGCGCCTCCTACGAGCAGTACTTC. Its translation: CASSRTGASYEQYF.

In this sample, this clone turned up once. This chain links TRBV6-6 with TRBJ1-4; D perhaps matches TRBD1 (5 bases). The CDR3 spans 14 residues. V lost 2 bases to trimming and J lost 6 bases, with 10 bases between them. Germline values: CDR1 MNHNY, CDR2 SVGAGI (reference sequence). The DNA of the CDR3 is TGTGCCAGCAGTTACGGGGCAGGTGATGAAAAACTGTTTTTT. Protein sequence: CASSYGAGDEKLFF.

This chain joins TRBV4-2 and TRBJ2-3, with 11 bases that match TRBD2. Germline V gives CDR1 LGHNA, CDR2 YNFKEQ. This CDR3 region has 17 residues. Germline trimming cut 5 bases from V and 1 base from J; bases unmatched to any gene: 8. CDR3 protein: CASSYSGTSGRTDTQYF. The CDR3 DNA follows: TGTGCCAGCAGCTACTCCGGGACTAGCGGACGCACAGATACGCAGTATTTT.

The chain couples TRBV11-2 to TRBJ2-7, with a weak D call TRBD1 (6 bases). The CDR3 spans 17 residues. Trimming stripped 0 bases from V and 0 bases from J, with 15 bases between. CDR1 SGHAT and CDR2 FQNNGV come from the germline V gene. CDR3 sequence reads: CASSLDSVGQRSYEQYF. The CDR3 DNA sequence: TGTGCCAGCAGCTTAGATTCCGTAGGACAGCGCTCCTACGAGCAGTACTTC.